A selection of T cell receptor beta chains follows, all from one sample in a study of Graves' ophthalmopathy and Graves' hyperthyroidism. One entry per CDR3 protein, called by TCRdb with MiXCR from the multiplex PCR reads. The sample holds 900,000 to 1,200,000 distinct CDR3 sequences, 35% to 45% seen once. Material for sequencing was peripheral blood or thyroid tissue (not recorded which). These receptors came from an adult man with Graves' hyperthyroidism. CDR3s include the opening cysteine and the closing phenylalanine or tryptophan. The D gene is left open where the match is weak. Rows may omit the clone size; those that give it use once, few, many or a size class.

v_gene: TRBV4-3
d_gene: TRBD1
abundance: few
j_gene: TRBJ1-1
CDR3aa: CASSQGQGGANTEAFF
CDR3nt: TGCGCCAGCAGCCAAGGACAGGGTGGTGCGAACACTGAAGCTTTCTTT

v_gene: TRBV11-2
d_gene: -
abundance: many
j_gene: TRBJ1-2
CDR3aa: CASSLQPRDGYTF
CDR3nt: TGTGCCAGCAGCTTACAGCCTAGAGATGGCTACACCTTC

v_gene: TRBV7-2
d_gene: TRBD2
abundance: few
j_gene: TRBJ2-3
CDR3aa: CASSPRAGVRDTQYF
CDR3nt: TGTGCCAGCAGCCCCCGAGCGGGGGTCCGAGATACGCAGTATTTT

v_gene: TRBV6-2/TRBV6-3
d_gene: -
abundance: many
j_gene: TRBJ1-1
CDR3aa: CASRAGHIEAFF
CDR3nt: TGTGCCAGCAGAGCCGGACACATTGAAGCTTTCTTT

v_gene: TRBV10-3
d_gene: TRBD1
abundance: many
j_gene: TRBJ2-7
CDR3aa: CAISGQGEFYEQYF
CDR3nt: TGTGCCATCAGCGGACAGGGGGAGTTCTACGAGCAGTACTTC

v_gene: TRBV11-2
d_gene: -
abundance: few
j_gene: TRBJ1-1
CDR3aa: CASSPSGQDTEAFF
CDR3nt: TGTGCCAGCAGCCCCTCCGGTCAGGACACTGAAGCTTTCTTT

v_gene: TRBV6-5
d_gene: -
abundance: -
j_gene: TRBJ2-7
CDR3aa: CASSGPGRQNYEQYF
CDR3nt: TGTGCCAGCAGTGGCCCGGGACGGCAGAACTACGAGCAGTACTTC

v_gene: TRBV2
d_gene: -
abundance: -
j_gene: TRBJ1-1
CDR3aa: CASSEAPGPNTEAFF
CDR3nt: TGTGCCAGCAGTGAAGCGCCAGGGCCTAACACTGAAGCTTTCTTT

v_gene: TRBV20-1
d_gene: TRBD2
abundance: many
j_gene: TRBJ2-7
CDR3aa: CSAPTAGGTSYEQYF
CDR3nt: TGCAGTGCACCGACGGCGGGAGGAACCTCCTACGAGCAGTACTTC

v_gene: TRBV7-8
d_gene: -
abundance: -
j_gene: TRBJ2-5
CDR3aa: CASSYGQSEETQYF
CDR3nt: TGTGCCAGCAGTTATGGACAGAGCGAAGAGACCCAGTACTTC

v_gene: TRBV19
d_gene: TRBD1
abundance: many
j_gene: TRBJ1-2
CDR3aa: CASSMQQGAGGYTF
CDR3nt: TGTGCCAGTAGTATGCAGCAGGGGGCCGGTGGCTACACCTTC

v_gene: TRBV12-3/TRBV12-4
d_gene: -
abundance: many
j_gene: TRBJ1-2
CDR3aa: CASSLTNLEGYTF
CDR3nt: TGTGCCAGCAGTTTAACAAATCTAGAAGGCTACACCTTC

v_gene: TRBV9
d_gene: -
abundance: many
j_gene: TRBJ2-2
CDR3aa: CASSVAVGVGTGELFF
CDR3nt: TGTGCCAGCAGCGTAGCGGTAGGGGTTGGGACCGGGGAGCTGTTTTTT

v_gene: TRBV19
d_gene: -
abundance: -
j_gene: TRBJ1-4
CDR3aa: CASSWDRSNEKLFF
CDR3nt: TGTGCCAGTAGTTGGGATAGGTCTAATGAAAAACTGTTTTTT

v_gene: TRBV20-1
d_gene: TRBD1
abundance: -
j_gene: TRBJ2-5
CDR3aa: CSARKTGEETQYF
CDR3nt: TGCAGTGCTAGAAAGACAGGGGAAGAGACCCAGTACTTC

v_gene: TRBV4-3
d_gene: -
abundance: many
j_gene: TRBJ2-6
CDR3aa: CASSQDRGSGANVLTF
CDR3nt: TGCGCCAGCAGCCAAGATCGGGGGTCTGGGGCCAACGTCCTGACTTTC

v_gene: TRBV10-3
d_gene: TRBD2
abundance: few
j_gene: TRBJ2-1
CDR3aa: CAISDRLAGVPEQFF
CDR3nt: TGTGCCATCAGTGACAGGCTAGCGGGAGTACCTGAGCAGTTCTTC

v_gene: TRBV20-1
d_gene: -
abundance: -
j_gene: TRBJ1-2
CDR3aa: CSAADRYGYTF
CDR3nt: TGCAGTGCTGCGGACCGCTATGGCTACACCTTC

v_gene: TRBV2
d_gene: -
abundance: few
j_gene: TRBJ1-2
CDR3aa: CASSSPRVTGYTF
CDR3nt: TGTGCCAGCAGTTCCCCTCGGGTGACTGGCTACACCTTC

v_gene: TRBV5-1
d_gene: -
abundance: -
j_gene: TRBJ2-5
CDR3aa: CAGSSTTTYETQYF
CDR3nt: TGCGCCGGCAGCTCCACTACTACTTATGAGACCCAGTACTTC

v_gene: TRBV7-8
d_gene: -
abundance: many
j_gene: TRBJ1-2
CDR3aa: CASSSNRLDYGYTF
CDR3nt: TGTGCCAGCAGTTCAAACCGCTTAGACTATGGCTACACCTTC

v_gene: TRBV10-3
d_gene: -
abundance: -
j_gene: TRBJ2-7
CDR3aa: CATPFGSASYEQYF
CDR3nt: TGTGCTACTCCTTTCGGTAGCGCTTCCTACGAGCAGTACTTC

v_gene: TRBV11-2
d_gene: -
abundance: -
j_gene: TRBJ1-1
CDR3aa: CASSLVSGVEAFF
CDR3nt: TGTGCCAGCAGCCTAGTCTCAGGGGTTGAAGCTTTCTTT

v_gene: TRBV9
d_gene: -
abundance: many
j_gene: TRBJ1-2
CDR3aa: CASSYEAGGGYYGYTF
CDR3nt: TGTGCCAGCAGTTATGAGGCAGGAGGGGGTTACTATGGCTACACCTTC